This T cell receptor (beta chain) was sequenced for a study of technical replicates of blood from a handful of donors. Method: immunoSEQ multiplex PCR; TCRdb's copy keeps in-frame clones and lacks some. The sample includes 10,000 to 13,000 clones, roughly 94% seen only once; the top ten take approximately 6.5%. Looked up from germline, CDR1 is SSHAT and CDR2 is FNYEAQ (reference sequence). The V segment lost 6 bases and the J segment 2 bases; nucleotides outside the gene matches: 10. This CDR3 has 17 amino acids. The source is a human donor in good health. The chain links TRBV7-7 to TRBJ2-1, with TRBD2 matching over 10 bases. Sequencing was carried out using PBMCs. The chain's CDR3 is CASSPIQREGPYNEQFF. CDR3 DNA sequence: TGTGCCAGCAGTCCGATTCAGCGGGAGGGCCCCTACAATGAGCAGTTCTTC.